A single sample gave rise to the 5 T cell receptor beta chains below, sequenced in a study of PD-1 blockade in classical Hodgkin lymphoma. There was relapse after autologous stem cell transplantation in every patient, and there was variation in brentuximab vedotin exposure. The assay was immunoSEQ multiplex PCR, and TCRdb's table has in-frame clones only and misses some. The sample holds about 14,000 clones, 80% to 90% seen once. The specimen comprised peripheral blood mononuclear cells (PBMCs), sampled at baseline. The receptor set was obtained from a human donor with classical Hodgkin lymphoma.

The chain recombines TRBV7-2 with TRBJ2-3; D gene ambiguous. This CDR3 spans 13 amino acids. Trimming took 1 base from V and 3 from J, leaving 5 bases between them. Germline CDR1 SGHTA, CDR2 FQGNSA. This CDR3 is CASSLVWTDTQYF. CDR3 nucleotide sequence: TGTGCCAGCAGCTTAGTGTGGACAGATACGCAGTATTTT.

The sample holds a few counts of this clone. The CDR3 sequence is CASSPLRTADNSPLHF. The CDR3 DNA sequence: TGTGCCAGCAGCCCGCTAAGGACAGCGGACAATTCACCCCTCCACTTT. The chain joins TRBV16 to TRBJ1-6; D is perhaps TRBD1 (6 bases). The CDR3 consists of 16 residues. Germline V gives CDR1 KGHSY, CDR2 FQNENV. V was shortened by 4 bases and J by 7 bases, with 17 bases between the two germline ends.

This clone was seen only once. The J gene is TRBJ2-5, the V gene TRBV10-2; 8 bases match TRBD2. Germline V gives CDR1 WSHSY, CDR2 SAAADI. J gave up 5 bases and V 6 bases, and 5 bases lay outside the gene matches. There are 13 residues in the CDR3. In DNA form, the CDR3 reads TGCGCCAGCAGAATGAGCGGGGGTGAGACCCAGTACTTC. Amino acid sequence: CASRMSGGETQYF.

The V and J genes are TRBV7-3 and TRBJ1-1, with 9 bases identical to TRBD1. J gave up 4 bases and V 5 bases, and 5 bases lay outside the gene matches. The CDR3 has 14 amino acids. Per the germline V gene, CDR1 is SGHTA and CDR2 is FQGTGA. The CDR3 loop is CASSPSTGGTEAFF. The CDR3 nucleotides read TGTGCCAGCAGCCCCTCGACAGGGGGCACTGAAGCTTTCTTT.

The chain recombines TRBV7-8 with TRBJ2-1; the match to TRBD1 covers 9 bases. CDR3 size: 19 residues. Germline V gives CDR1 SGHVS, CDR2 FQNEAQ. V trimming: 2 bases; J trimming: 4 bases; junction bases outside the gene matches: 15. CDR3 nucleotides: TGTGCCAGCAGCTTACCGGCCGGGACAGGGAGCTTACAATACAATGAGCAGTTCTTC. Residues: CASSLPAGTGSLQYNEQFF.